Here is one TCR beta chain with its context. Sequencing was performed with immunoSEQ multiplex PCR; in TCRdb, only in-frame clones are kept and a portion is missing. Of under 70,000 clones listed, 85% were seen once; the top ten hold under 4.5%. The sample comes from a study of OX40 agonist ivuxolimab in advanced cancers. The timepoints at which blood was sampled were baseline, cycle 4 day 1, and cycle 7 day 1. Source: CD4+ or CD8+ T cells sorted from blood, taken in a trial of the OX40 agonist ivuxolimab. This TCR came from an adult with an advanced solid tumor such as melanoma, head and neck, liver or kidney cancer.

DNA for the CDR3: TGTGCCAGCAGTCCACCTGGGAGACAGGGTACTGAAGCTTTCTTT. Translation gives CASSPPGRQGTEAFF. The chain has TRBV28 and TRBJ1-1, with 7 bases matching TRBD1. The V gene's germline CDR1 is MDHEN and CDR2 SYDVKM. The V segment lost 5 bases and the J segment 5 bases; nucleotides outside the gene matches: 11. The CDR3 has 15 residues.